This T cell receptor beta chain emerged from a study of beta chain features in type 1 diabetes. Deletions cut 2 bases from V and 0 bases from J, with 5 bases between. The germline V gene encodes CDR1 SGHTA and CDR2 FQGTGA. This CDR3 is 15 amino acids long. Findings of the study overall: Across all four CD4+ subsets, people with type 1 diabetes showed modestly shorter TCRB CDR3s.

On this clone: Antigen: not known. Other DNA sequences of this sample code for an identical CDR3.

Expressed TCRB transcripts were sequenced because the entire RNA isolate underwent reverse transcription. The data were produced by immunoSEQ multiplex PCR, yet TCRdb's version contains in-frame clones alone and is incomplete. The repertoire holds hundreds of thousands of clones, with roughly an eighth as singletons. This clonotype originated in a man aged 30 to 39 with type 1 diabetes. This chain joins TRBV7-3 and TRBJ2-6; D gene unclear. Sequencing used naive CD4+ T cells from blood. The CDR3 sequence is CASSLAGSGANVLTF. In DNA form, the CDR3 reads TGTGCCAGCAGCTTAGCAGGCTCTGGGGCCAACGTCCTGACTTTC.